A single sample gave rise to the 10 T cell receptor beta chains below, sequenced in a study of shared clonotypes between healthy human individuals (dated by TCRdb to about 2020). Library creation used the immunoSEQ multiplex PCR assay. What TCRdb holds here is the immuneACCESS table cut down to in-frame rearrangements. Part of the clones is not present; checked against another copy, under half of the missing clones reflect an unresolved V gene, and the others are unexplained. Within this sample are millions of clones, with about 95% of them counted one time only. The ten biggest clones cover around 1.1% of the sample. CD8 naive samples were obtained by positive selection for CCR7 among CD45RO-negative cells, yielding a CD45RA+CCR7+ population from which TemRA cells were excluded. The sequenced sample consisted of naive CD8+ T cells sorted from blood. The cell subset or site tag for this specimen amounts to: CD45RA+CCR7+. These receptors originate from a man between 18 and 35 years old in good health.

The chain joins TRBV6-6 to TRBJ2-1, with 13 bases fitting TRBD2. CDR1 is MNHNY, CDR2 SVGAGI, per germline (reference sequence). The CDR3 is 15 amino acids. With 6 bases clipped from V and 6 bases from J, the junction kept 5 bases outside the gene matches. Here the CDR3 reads CASRITSGGGNEQFF. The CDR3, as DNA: TGTGCCAGCAGGATTACTAGCGGGGGGGGCAATGAGCAGTTCTTC.

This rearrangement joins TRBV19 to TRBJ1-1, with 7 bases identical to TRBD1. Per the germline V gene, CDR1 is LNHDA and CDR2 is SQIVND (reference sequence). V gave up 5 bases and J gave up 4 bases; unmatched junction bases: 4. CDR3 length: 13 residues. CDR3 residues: CASSLGTATEAFF. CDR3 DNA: TGTGCCAGTAGTCTCGGGACAGCCACTGAAGCTTTCTTT.

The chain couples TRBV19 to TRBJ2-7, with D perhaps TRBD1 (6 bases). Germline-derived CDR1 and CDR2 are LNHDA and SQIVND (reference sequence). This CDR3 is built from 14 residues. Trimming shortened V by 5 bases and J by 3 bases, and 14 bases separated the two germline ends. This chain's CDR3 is CASSSKTGFYEQYF. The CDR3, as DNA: TGTGCCAGTAGTTCCAAAACAGGGTTCTACGAGCAGTACTTC.

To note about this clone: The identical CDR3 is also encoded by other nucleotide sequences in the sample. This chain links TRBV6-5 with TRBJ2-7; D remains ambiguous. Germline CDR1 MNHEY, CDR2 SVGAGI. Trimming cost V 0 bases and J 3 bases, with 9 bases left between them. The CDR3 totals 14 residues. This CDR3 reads CASSYSGQVYEQYF. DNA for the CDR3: TGTGCCAGCAGTTACTCTGGCCAGGTCTACGAGCAGTACTTC.

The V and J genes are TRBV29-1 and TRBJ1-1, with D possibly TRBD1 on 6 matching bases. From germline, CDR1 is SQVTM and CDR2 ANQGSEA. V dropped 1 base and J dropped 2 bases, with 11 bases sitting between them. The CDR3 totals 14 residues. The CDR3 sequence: CSVEAAGDNTEAFF. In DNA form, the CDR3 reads TGCAGCGTTGAAGCGGCAGGGGATAACACTGAAGCTTTCTTT.

The CDR3 region has the DNA TGTGCCACCAGCAGAGATGGGGGCATATCCTACGAGCAGTACTTC. Amino acid sequence: CATSRDGGISYEQYF. The chain combines TRBV15 with TRBJ2-7; perhaps TRBD1 as D (6 bases). The CDR3 loop spans 15 amino acids. Trimming took 0 bases from V and 1 from J, leaving 10 bases between them. Looked up from germline, CDR1 is LNHNV and CDR2 is YYDKDF (reference sequence). The whole variable domain, filled in from reference TRBV15 and TRBJ2-7, reads DAMVIQNPRYQVTQFGKPVTLSCSQTLNHNVMYWYQQKSSQAPKLLFHYYDKDFNNEADTPDNFQSRRPNTSFCFLDIRSPGLGDTAMYLCATSRDGGISYEQYFGPGTRLTVT.

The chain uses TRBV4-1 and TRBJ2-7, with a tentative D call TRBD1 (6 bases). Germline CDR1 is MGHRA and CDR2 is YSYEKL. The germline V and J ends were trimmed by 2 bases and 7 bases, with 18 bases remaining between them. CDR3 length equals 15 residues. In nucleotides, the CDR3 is TGCGCCAGCAGCCAAAAGACAGGCAGGGTTTGGGAGCAGTACTTC. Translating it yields CASSQKTGRVWEQYF.

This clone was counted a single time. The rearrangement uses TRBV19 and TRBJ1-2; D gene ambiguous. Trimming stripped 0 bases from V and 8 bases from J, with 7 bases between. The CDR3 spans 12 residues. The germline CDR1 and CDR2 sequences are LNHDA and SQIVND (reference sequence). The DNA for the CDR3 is TGTGCCAGTAGTATAGACCCCGCGGGCTACACCTTC. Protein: CASSIDPAGYTF.

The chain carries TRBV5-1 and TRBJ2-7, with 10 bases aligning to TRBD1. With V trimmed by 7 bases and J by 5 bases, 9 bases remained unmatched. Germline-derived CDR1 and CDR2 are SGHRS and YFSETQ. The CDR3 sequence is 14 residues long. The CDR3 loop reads CASSPWDRGNEQYF. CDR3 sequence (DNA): TGCGCCAGCTCCCCGTGGGACAGGGGTAACGAGCAGTACTTC.

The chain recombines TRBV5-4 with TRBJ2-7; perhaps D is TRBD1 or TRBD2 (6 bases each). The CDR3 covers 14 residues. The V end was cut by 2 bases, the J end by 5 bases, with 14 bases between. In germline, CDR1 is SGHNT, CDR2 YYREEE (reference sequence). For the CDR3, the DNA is TGTGCCAGCAGCTTTCGGGGGCGCGGCGACGAGCAGTACTTC. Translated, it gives CASSFRGRGDEQYF. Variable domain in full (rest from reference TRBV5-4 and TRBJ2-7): ETGVTQSPTHLIKTRGQQVTLRCSSQSGHNTVSWYQQALGQGPQFIFQYYREEENGRGNFPPRFSGLQFPNYSSELNVNALELDDSALYLCASSFRGRGDEQYFGPGTRLTVT.